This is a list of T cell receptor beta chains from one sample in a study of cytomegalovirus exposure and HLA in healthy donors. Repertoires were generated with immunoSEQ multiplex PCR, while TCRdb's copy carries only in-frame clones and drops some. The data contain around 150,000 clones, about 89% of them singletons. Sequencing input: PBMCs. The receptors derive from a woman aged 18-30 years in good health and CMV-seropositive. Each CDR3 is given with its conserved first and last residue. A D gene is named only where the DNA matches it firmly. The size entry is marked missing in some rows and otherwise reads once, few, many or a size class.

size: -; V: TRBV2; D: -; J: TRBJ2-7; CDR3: CASIGRMVIAGRYEQYF; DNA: TGTGCCAGCATCGGCAGGATGGTCATCGCGGGACGCTACGAGCAGTACTTC
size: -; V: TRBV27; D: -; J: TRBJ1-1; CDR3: CASSLKRGTEAFF; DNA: TGTGCCAGCAGTCTCAAGCGGGGCACTGAAGCTTTCTTT
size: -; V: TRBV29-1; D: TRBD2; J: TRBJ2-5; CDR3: CSVTRLGTSGKETQYF; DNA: TGCAGCGTTACCCGCCTTGGGACTAGCGGAAAAGAGACCCAGTACTTC
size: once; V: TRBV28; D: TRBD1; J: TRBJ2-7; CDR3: CASTMTGNTYEQYF; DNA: TGTGCCAGCACAATGACAGGGAACACCTACGAGCAGTACTTC
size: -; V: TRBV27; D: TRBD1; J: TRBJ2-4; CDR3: CASSLLGQGVAKNIQYF; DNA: TGTGCCAGCAGTTTACTCGGACAGGGGGTCGCCAAAAACATTCAGTACTTC
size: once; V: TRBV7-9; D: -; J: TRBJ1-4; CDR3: CASDSLRGEKLFF; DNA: TGTGCCAGTGATAGTCTGCGGGGTGAAAAACTGTTTTTT
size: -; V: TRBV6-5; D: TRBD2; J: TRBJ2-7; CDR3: CASSSLQRGEQYF; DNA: TGTGCCAGCAGTTCCCTCCAGCGGGGAGAGCAGTACTTC
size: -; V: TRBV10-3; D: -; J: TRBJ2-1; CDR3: CAIALTSSIDEQFF; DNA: TGTGCCATCGCACTAACTAGCTCGATCGATGAGCAGTTCTTC
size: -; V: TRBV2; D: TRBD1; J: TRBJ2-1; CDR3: CASSGIGGSEQFF; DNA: TGTGCCAGCAGTGGGATAGGGGGCAGTGAGCAGTTCTTC
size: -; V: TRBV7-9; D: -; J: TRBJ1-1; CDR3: CASSLAQGRDTEAFF; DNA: TGTGCCAGCAGCTTAGCTCAGGGCAGGGACACTGAAGCTTTCTTT
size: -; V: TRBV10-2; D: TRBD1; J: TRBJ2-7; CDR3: CASRWDRGMYEQYF; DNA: TGCGCCAGCAGGTGGGACAGGGGGATGTACGAGCAGTACTTC
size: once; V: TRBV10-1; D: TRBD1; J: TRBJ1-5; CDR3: CASPFGTGRTGNQPQHF; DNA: TGCGCCAGCCCCTTTGGGACAGGCCGCACGGGGAATCAGCCCCAGCATTTT
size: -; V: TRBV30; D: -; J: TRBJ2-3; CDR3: CAWSVIADRTDTQYF; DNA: TGTGCCTGGAGTGTAATAGCGGACCGCACAGATACGCAGTATTTT
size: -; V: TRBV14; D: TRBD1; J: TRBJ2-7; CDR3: CASSPGQPISYEQYF; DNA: TGTGCCAGCAGCCCGGGACAGCCGATATCCTACGAGCAGTACTTC
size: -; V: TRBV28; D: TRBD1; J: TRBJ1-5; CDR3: CASSPWTGGGNQPQHF; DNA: TGTGCCAGCAGTCCTTGGACAGGGGGGGGCAATCAGCCCCAGCATTTT
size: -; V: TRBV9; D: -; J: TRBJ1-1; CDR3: CASSYPGGRAHTEAFF; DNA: TGTGCCAGCAGCTACCCGGGCGGCAGGGCGCACACTGAAGCTTTCTTT
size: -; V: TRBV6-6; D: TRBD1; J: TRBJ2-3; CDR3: CASSHDRGGSTDTQYF; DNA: TGTGCCAGCAGTCATGACAGGGGGGGGAGCACAGATACGCAGTATTTT
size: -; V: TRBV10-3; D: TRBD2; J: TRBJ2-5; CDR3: CASGLAGKETQYF; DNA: TGTGCCAGTGGACTAGCGGGGAAAGAGACCCAGTACTTC
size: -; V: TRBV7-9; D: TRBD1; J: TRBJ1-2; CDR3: CASSLADRAPYYGYTF; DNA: TGTGCCAGCAGCTTAGCGGACAGGGCGCCGTACTATGGCTACACCTTC
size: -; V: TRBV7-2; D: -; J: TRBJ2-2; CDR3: CASSLVESGELFF; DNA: TGTGCCAGCAGCTTAGTGGAGTCCGGGGAGCTGTTTTTT
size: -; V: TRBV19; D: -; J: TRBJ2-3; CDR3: CASRLGGTDTQYF; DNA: TGTGCCAGCAGACTAGGGGGCACAGATACGCAGTATTTT
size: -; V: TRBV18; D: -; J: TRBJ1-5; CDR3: CASSLDRSNQPQHF; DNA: TGTGCCAGCTCACTCGACAGGTCTAATCAGCCCCAGCATTTT
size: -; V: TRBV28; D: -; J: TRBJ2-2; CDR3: CASRIGGPNTGELFF; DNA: TGTGCCAGCAGGATAGGGGGTCCGAACACCGGGGAGCTGTTTTTT
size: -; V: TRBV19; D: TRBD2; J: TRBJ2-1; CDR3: CASTLAGGFYNEQFF; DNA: TGTGCCAGTACGCTAGCGGGGGGGTTCTACAATGAGCAGTTCTTC
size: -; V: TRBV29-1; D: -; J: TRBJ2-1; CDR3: CSVRPLADEQFF; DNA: TGCAGCGTCCGACCCTTAGCTGATGAGCAGTTCTTC
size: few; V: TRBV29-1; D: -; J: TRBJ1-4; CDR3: CSVEADEKLFF; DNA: TGCAGCGTTGAGGCGGATGAAAAACTGTTTTTT
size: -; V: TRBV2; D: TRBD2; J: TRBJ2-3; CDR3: CASGGSGTTDTQYF; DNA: TGTGCCAGCGGGGGGAGCGGGACGACAGATACGCAGTATTTT
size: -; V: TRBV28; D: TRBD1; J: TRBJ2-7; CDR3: CASSLQGAIYEQYF; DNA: TGTGCCAGCAGTTTACAGGGGGCGATCTACGAGCAGTACTTC
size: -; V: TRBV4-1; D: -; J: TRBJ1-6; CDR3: CASSQGRGRGSSNSPLHF; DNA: TGCGCCAGCAGCCAAGGTCGAGGGAGGGGGTCTTCAAATTCACCCCTCCACTTT
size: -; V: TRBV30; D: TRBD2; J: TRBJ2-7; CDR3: CAWSVLAGEQYF; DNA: TGTGCCTGGAGTGTCCTAGCGGGGGAGCAGTACTTC
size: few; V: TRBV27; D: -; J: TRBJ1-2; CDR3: CASSSAGTAGGGYTF; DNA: TGTGCCAGCAGTTCCGCCGGGACGGCCGGGGGAGGCTACACCTTC
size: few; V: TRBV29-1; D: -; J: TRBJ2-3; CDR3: CSAARDYPTDTQYF; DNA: TGCAGCGCCGCACGGGATTACCCCACAGATACGCAGTATTTT
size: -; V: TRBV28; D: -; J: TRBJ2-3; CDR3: CASSLLQGPDTQYF; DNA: TGTGCCAGCAGTTTATTACAGGGACCAGATACGCAGTATTTT
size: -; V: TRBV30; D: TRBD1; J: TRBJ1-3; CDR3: CASGRDRVSAGNTIYF; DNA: TGTGCCTCCGGACGGGACAGGGTCTCTGCTGGAAACACCATATATTTT
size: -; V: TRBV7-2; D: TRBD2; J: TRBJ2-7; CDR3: CASSFSGRHPYEQYF; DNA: TGTGCCAGCAGCTTCTCCGGGAGGCACCCCTACGAGCAGTACTTC
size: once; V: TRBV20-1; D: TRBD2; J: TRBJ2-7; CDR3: CSAWEGYEQYF; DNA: TGCAGTGCCTGGGAGGGCTACGAGCAGTACTTC
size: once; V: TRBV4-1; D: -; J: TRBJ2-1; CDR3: CASSQRGGHQGKVQFF; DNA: TGCGCCAGCAGCCAAAGGGGGGGACATCAGGGGAAGGTGCAGTTCTTC
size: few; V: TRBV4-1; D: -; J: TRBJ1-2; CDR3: CASSQDQGVSNGYTF; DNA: TGCGCCAGCAGCCAAGATCAAGGGGTGTCTAATGGCTACACCTTC
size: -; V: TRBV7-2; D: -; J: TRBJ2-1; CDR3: CASSLAPGQDYGYEQFF; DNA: TGTGCCAGCAGCTTAGCCCCGGGACAAGACTATGGGTATGAGCAGTTCTTC
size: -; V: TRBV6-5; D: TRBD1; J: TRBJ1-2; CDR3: CASSYLQGGGYGYTF; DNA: TGTGCCAGCAGTTACTTACAGGGGGGTGGCTATGGCTACACCTTC